The entry that follows covers one T cell receptor (beta chain) sequence. Its target is not known. These data are taken from a study of T cell responses to AZD1222 COVID-19 vaccine. Notes on the study in general: Among spike-specific TCRs, nearly half reportedly target unmutated variant regions. Among AZD1222 vaccinees, only six were seropositive at baseline. The sample set comprised mostly white British donors with more females, and clonal diversity was possibly underestimated.

Trimming pared 6 bases from V and 2 bases from J, leaving 11 bases between. CDR1 MNHEY and CDR2 SVGAGI come from the germline V gene. The length of the CDR3 is 14 residues. Investigators merged groups given second doses at roughly 4 or roughly 12 weeks. Sequenced by immunoSEQ multiplex PCR; TCRdb stores in-frame clones only, minus some. The sample yields about 160,000 clones, 88% seen once. The chain has TRBV6-5 and TRBJ1-5; D remains ambiguous. This TCR was recovered from an adult who received the AZD1222 COVID-19 vaccine. Material: peripheral blood, obtained 28 days after the second AZD1222 dose. The CDR3 nucleotides read TGTGCCAGCAGCTCCGTCGGAGGCAATCAGCCCCAGCATTTT. Its translation: CASSSVGGNQPQHF.